These 27 T cell receptor beta chains came from one sample sequenced in a study of cytomegalovirus exposure and HLA in healthy donors. PCR employed 60 Vbeta and 13 Jbeta primers. Sequencing was performed with immunoSEQ multiplex PCR; in TCRdb, only in-frame clones are kept and a portion is missing. The data contain roughly 170,000 clones, roughly four fifths of them singletons. The sequenced material came from PBMCs. These receptors all stem from a man in his fifties in good health and CMV-seronegative.

The rearrangement joins TRBV19 to TRBJ2-3, with 9 bases matching TRBD1. Germline V lookup: CDR1 LNHDA, CDR2 SQIVND (reference sequence). Losses at the gene ends were 6 bases for V and 3 bases for J; bases not matched to a gene: 4. The length of the CDR3 is 14 residues. The CDR3 sequence is CASSLGQGTDTQYF. CDR3 in DNA: TGTGCCAGTAGCCTGGGACAGGGTACAGATACGCAGTATTTT.

V usage is TRBV7-2 and J usage is TRBJ1-4; possibly TRBD1 for D (5 bases). V lost 4 bases and J 3 bases, leaving 12 bases between the germline ends. CDR3 length: 15 residues. From germline, CDR1 is SGHTA and CDR2 FQGNSA. DNA of the CDR3: TGTGCCAGCAGCTCAACAGGACACCCTAATGAAAAACTGTTTTTT. This sequence encodes CASSSTGHPNEKLFF.

The chain has TRBV6-6 and TRBJ1-5, with 8 bases that match TRBD1. Germline V gene data show CDR1 as MNHNY and CDR2 as SVGAGI (reference sequence). This CDR3 has 16 residues. V gave up 2 bases and J gave up 2 bases; unmatched junction bases: 5. CDR3 DNA sequence: TGTGCCAGCAGTTACGGACAGGGTAAAGGCAATCAGCCCCAGCATTTT. Encoded protein: CASSYGQGKGNQPQHF.

V gene TRBV11-1 combines with J gene TRBJ2-3, with 12 bases fitting TRBD2. The CDR3 has 15 residues. The germline CDR1 and CDR2 sequences are SGHAT and FQDESV (reference sequence). J lost 5 bases, V lost 4 bases, and 4 bases had no gene match. DNA of the CDR3: TGTGCCAGCAGCTCTAGCGGGGGGGCCGTAGATACGCAGTATTTT. It is translated as CASSSSGGAVDTQYF.

This chain joins TRBV28 and TRBJ1-1; no clear D gene. The V end was cut by 3 bases, the J end by 0 bases, with 11 bases between. Germline CDR1 is MDHEN and CDR2 is SYDVKM. This CDR3 contains 15 residues. CDR3: CASSLLHPMNTEAFF. In DNA form, the CDR3 reads TGTGCCAGCAGTTTGTTACATCCGATGAACACTGAAGCTTTCTTT. The variable domain in full, completed from reference TRBV28 and TRBJ1-1, reads DVKVTQSSRYLVKRTGEKVFLECVQDMDHENMFWYRQDPGLGLRLIYFSYDVKMKEKGDIPEGYSVSREKKERFSLILESASTNQTSMYLCASSLLHPMNTEAFFGQGTRLTVV.

This chain uses TRBV28 with TRBJ1-5; maybe TRBD1 (6 bases). CDR3 length: 15 amino acids. Trimming shortened V by 3 bases and J by 3 bases, and 12 bases separated the two germline ends. Germline lookup yields CDR1 MDHEN and CDR2 SYDVKM. The CDR3 nucleotides are TGTGCCAGCAGTTTGGACCCAGGGGTCAATCAGCCCCAGCATTTT. It translates to CASSLDPGVNQPQHF.

This chain joins TRBV4-3 and TRBJ1-2; 7 bases match TRBD1. V dropped 1 base and J dropped 11; count of bases not matched to a gene: 13. The CDR3 runs to 15 residues. Germline assignment: CDR1 LGHNA and CDR2 YSLEER. The CDR3 nucleotides read TGCGCCAGCAGCCAAGGAGGAGGAGCAGGGGGGCCTTACACCTTC. Translation: CASSQGGGAGGPYTF.

The rearrangement joins TRBV21-1 to TRBJ2-1; TRBD2 is the table's D call, not checked against the DNA. TRBV21-1 is designated a pseudogene. The CDR3 extends over 12 amino acids. CDR3 sequence: CASSKDGDEQFF. CDR3 coding DNA: TGTGCCAGCAGCAAAGACGGGGATGAGCAGTTCTTC.

The rearrangement joins TRBV11-2 to TRBJ2-7, with unresolved D. This CDR3 contains 13 residues. Germline-derived CDR1 and CDR2 are SGHAT and FQNNGV. Trimming left V 5 bases short and J 7 bases short, with 15 bases between. CDR3 nucleotides: TGTGCCAGCAGCCTCGAGCGTCTTGGGGAGCAGTACTTC. Translation gives CASSLERLGEQYF. Full variable domain (rest looked up from reference TRBV11-2 and TRBJ2-7): EAGVAQSPRYKIIEKRQSVAFWCNPISGHATLYWYQQILGQGPKLLIQFQNNGVVDDSQLPKDRFSAERLKGVDSTLKIQPAKLEDSAVYLCASSLERLGEQYFGPGTRLTVT.

CDR3 coding DNA: TGTGCCAGCAGCTTAGTATTGGAGACCCAGTACTTC. Encoded protein: CASSLVLETQYF. This sequence joins TRBV7-9 and TRBJ2-5; no definite D call. The V gene's germline CDR1 is SEHNR and CDR2 FQNEAQ (reference sequence). Trimming removed 1 base at V and 5 bases at J, with 5 bases between. The CDR3 consists of 12 residues.

In this sample, this clone turned up once. The chain links TRBV7-3 to TRBJ2-1; 11 bases fit TRBD2. Germline CDR1 SGHTA, CDR2 FQGTGA. With 1 base clipped from V and 6 bases from J, the junction kept 5 bases outside the gene matches. This CDR3 has 16 amino acids. CDR3 bases: TGTGCCAGCAGCTTAAACCCTAGCGGGGGGATCAATGAGCAGTTCTTC. Protein sequence: CASSLNPSGGINEQFF.

J is TRBJ2-5 and V is TRBV2, with TRBD1 matching 10 bases. The J segment lost 1 base and the V segment lost 5 bases, leaving 4 bases of the junction unmatched. CDR1 and CDR2 from the germline V gene are SNHLY and FYNNEI. The CDR3 loop spans 15 amino acids. CDR3 amino acids: CASSLTGGRQETQYF. CDR3 coding DNA: TGTGCCAGCAGTCTGACAGGGGGCCGCCAAGAGACCCAGTACTTC.

The CDR3 DNA follows: TGCGCCAGCAGGGGGGGACACATTCAGTACTTC. Translating it yields CASRGGHIQYF. V gene TRBV5-1 combines with J gene TRBJ2-4, with D maybe TRBD2 (6 bases). V was clipped by 5 bases and J by 8 bases, with 8 bases between them. Germline CDR1 is SGHRS and CDR2 is YFSETQ. The CDR3 spans 11 residues.

With regard to this clone: This same CDR3 is encoded by further DNA sequences in the sample. The rearrangement links TRBV5-1 to TRBJ1-1; possible D gene TRBD1, 5 bases. CDR3 length: 13 amino acids. Trimming took 2 bases from V and 1 from J, leaving 6 bases between them. CDR1 is SGHRS and CDR2 is YFSETQ in the germline V gene. This CDR3 reads CASSFTGNTEAFF. The CDR3 nucleotides read TGCGCCAGCAGCTTCACAGGGAACACTGAAGCTTTCTTT.

The chain recombines TRBV4-1 with TRBJ2-7; possible D gene TRBD2, 6 bases. The CDR3 extends over 16 amino acids. CDR1 is MGHRA, CDR2 YSYEKL, per germline. V lost 3 bases and J lost 2, with 17 bases in between. CDR3 bases: TGCGCCAGCAGCCAGGGGTTTGTTAGCGGAACCTACGAGCAGTACTTC. Its translation: CASSQGFVSGTYEQYF.

This rearrangement joins TRBV7-9 to TRBJ2-5; 10 bases are shared with TRBD2. The germline V gene has CDR1 SEHNR and CDR2 FQNEAQ (reference sequence). The CDR3 extends over 16 amino acids. V was clipped by 1 base and J by 5 bases; unmatched bases: 7. The CDR3 bases are TGTGCCAGCAGCTTAGGGGCTAGCGGGGGTCTTGAGACCCAGTACTTC. It specifies CASSLGASGGLETQYF.

The sample holds a few counts of this clone. The V call is TRBV6-5, the J call TRBJ2-6; D unclear. V was pared by 6 bases and J by 4 bases, with 10 bases between. The CDR3 is 14 residues long. From germline, CDR1 is MNHEY and CDR2 SVGAGI. The CDR3 nucleotides are TGTGCCAGCAGACCCGGTTACGGGGCCAACGTCCTGACTTTC. This translates into CASRPGYGANVLTF.

The CDR3 loop is CARLWDRGSYTF. The CDR3 nucleotides read TGTGCCCGCCTCTGGGACAGGGGTAGTTACACCTTC. V usage is TRBV30 and J usage is TRBJ1-2; 10 positions match TRBD1. This CDR3 is 12 amino acids long. Trimming at V came to 8 bases and at J to 11 bases, leaving 11 bases not matched to a gene. The germline V gene has CDR1 GTSNPN and CDR2 SVGIG (reference sequence).

J is TRBJ2-7 and V is TRBV30; the D is unclear. This CDR3 comprises 13 residues. V was cut by 0 bases and J by 5 bases, with 11 bases left in between. The germline gives CDR1 GTSNPN, CDR2 SVGIG (reference sequence). For the CDR3, the DNA is TGTGCCTGGAGTGTACTGGGCCACAACGAGCAGTACTTC. Its protein is CAWSVLGHNEQYF.

The chain is built from TRBV5-1 and TRBJ2-3; a possible D gene is TRBD2 (6 bases). Per germline, CDR1 SGHRS and CDR2 YFSETQ. V lost 2 bases and J 5 bases, leaving 12 bases between the germline ends. The CDR3 has 14 amino acids. The CDR3 bases are TGCGCCAGCAGCTTCGGGGGAGTGGAAGATACGCAGTATTTT. Translating it yields CASSFGGVEDTQYF.

The CDR3 nucleotides read TGTGCCAGCAGCTTGGTGGGCCAGCCAGGTCCTAACTATGGCTACACCTTC. Protein sequence: CASSLVGQPGPNYGYTF. The rearrangement joins TRBV5-5 to TRBJ1-2; D remains unclear. Trimming left V 0 bases short and J 0 bases short, with 15 bases between. Germline V gene data show CDR1 as SGHKS and CDR2 as YYEKEE (reference sequence). The CDR3 consists of 17 residues. Together with reference TRBV5-5 and TRBJ1-2, the CDR3 gives the full variable domain: DAGVTQSPTHLIKTRGQQVTLRCSPISGHKSVSWYQQVLGQGPQFIFQYYEKEERGRGNFPDRFSARQFPNYSSELNVNALLLGDSALYLCASSLVGQPGPNYGYTFGSGTRLTVV.

This clone is a singleton in its sample. The CDR3 DNA sequence: TGTGCCAGCAGTTTAGGCGGGAGCGCAGATACGCAGTATTTT. Its translation: CASSLGGSADTQYF. The J gene is TRBJ2-3, the V gene TRBV28; 7 bases align to TRBD2. Germline loops: CDR1 MDHEN, CDR2 SYDVKM. V lost 2 bases and J lost 4; bases outside the gene matches: 3. The CDR3 covers 14 residues. The variable domain in full, with the rest retrieved from reference TRBV28 and TRBJ2-3, is DVKVTQSSRYLVKRTGEKVFLECVQDMDHENMFWYRQDPGLGLRLIYFSYDVKMKEKGDIPEGYSVSREKKERFSLILESASTNQTSMYLCASSLGGSADTQYFGPGTRLTVL.

The V call is TRBV6-5, the J call TRBJ2-1; the match to TRBD2 covers 10 bases. The J segment lost 4 bases and the V segment lost 6 bases, leaving 6 bases of the junction unmatched. From germline, CDR1 is MNHEY and CDR2 SVGAGI. The CDR3 loop spans 15 amino acids. The CDR3 DNA follows: TGTGCCAGCAGCCCTTATAGCGGGGGGTACAATGAGCAGTTCTTC. It specifies CASSPYSGGYNEQFF.

V usage is TRBV13 and J usage is TRBJ2-3; TRBD2 might be the D (6 bases). Trimming took 2 bases from V and 2 from J, leaving 14 bases between them. CDR1 and CDR2 (germline): PRHDT, FYEKMQ (reference sequence). This CDR3 has 16 amino acids. The CDR3 sequence: CASSLRSAGTTDTQYF. The CDR3 DNA is TGTGCCAGCAGCTTACGGTCCGCGGGGACCACAGATACGCAGTATTTT. The whole variable domain, filled in from reference TRBV13 and TRBJ2-3, reads AAGVIQSPRHLIKEKRETATLKCYPIPRHDTVYWYQQGPGQDPQFLISFYEKMQSDKGSIPDRFSAQQFSDYHSELNMSSLELGDSALYFCASSLRSAGTTDTQYFGPGTRLTVL.

The chain carries TRBV19 and TRBJ2-2, with D possibly matching TRBD1 (7 bases). This CDR3 is built from 17 residues. The germline gives CDR1 LNHDA, CDR2 SQIVND (reference sequence). The V end lost 1 base, the J end lost 3 bases, and 15 bases lay between the germline ends. As DNA, the CDR3 is TGTGCCAGTAGTATAGGGTTGCGGGACAGTCACACCGGGGAGCTGTTTTTT. Translated, it gives CASSIGLRDSHTGELFF.

The V gene is TRBV20-1, the J gene TRBJ1-5; possibly TRBD1 for D (5 bases). Germline assignment: CDR1 DFQATT and CDR2 SNEGSKA (reference sequence). V was trimmed by 5 bases and J by 4 bases, leaving 6 bases between them. CDR3 length: 11 amino acids. CDR3 coding DNA: TGCAGTGCTGCAGGGAATCAGCCCCAGCATTTT. Protein product: CSAAGNQPQHF.

The chain carries TRBV18 and TRBJ1-6; possible D gene TRBD1, 5 bases. Trimming removed 0 bases at V and 14 bases at J, with 20 bases between. Germline CDR1 and CDR2: KGHSH and LQKENI. The CDR3 extends over 16 amino acids. In nucleotides, the CDR3 is TGTGCCAGCTCACCACCGGCAACAGCGGGGGGTCGGGCCCTCCACTTT. This codes for CASSPPATAGGRALHF.